The TCR beta chain under discussion was sequenced for a study of OX40 agonist ivuxolimab in advanced cancers. Describing the broader study: Ivuxolimab was an agonistic, fully human IgG2 monoclonal antibody directed against OX40 (CD134), a costimulatory receptor. In the dose-escalation cohort, 75% to 90% of patients were male, and the mean age was roughly 60 years with a range of roughly 20 to 85. Intravenous ivuxolimab was administered to patients every 2 weeks at six dose levels: 0.01, 0.1, 0.3, 1.5, 3 and 10 mg/kg. Patients were allowed to have had prior anti-PD-1, anti-PD-L1 or anti-CTLA-4 therapy, and around 43% of the dose-escalation patients had been treated with checkpoint inhibitors. Of the approximately 50 dose-escalation patients, hepatocellular carcinoma was present in approximately 20, melanoma in around 15, renal cell carcinoma in 9 and head and neck cancer in 9. Partial responses were achieved by three dose-escalation patients, of whom one had hepatocellular carcinoma and two had cutaneous melanoma. The paper reports the monotherapy dose-escalation portion (N ≈ 52 patients) of the phase I ivuxolimab trial. Peripheral TCRbeta sequencing was intended to test whether TCR sequence diversity was altered and clonal T-cell expansion was caused by ivuxolimab.

In regard to this clone: It has no known antigen specificity. No per-base quality is available; no much larger clone lies one base away.

Patients with a history of autoimmune disease or receiving systemic immunosuppression were excluded from the trial. Peripheral blood for TCR sequencing was drawn from every dose cohort at baseline, at cycle 4 day 1 and at cycle 7 day 1. Samples came from an open-label, multicenter, first-in-human phase I dose-escalation trial of ivuxolimab. Adults with locally advanced or metastatic melanoma, renal cell carcinoma, hepatocellular carcinoma or head and neck squamous cell carcinoma were enrolled in the trial. CD4+ and CD8+ T cells were sorted separately from peripheral blood before TCR sequencing. To sequence the TCRbeta CDR3 region, genomic DNA was isolated from the sorted cells. The immunoSEQ Assay was used for sequencing of TCRbeta CDR3 regions. TCRdb carries this immuneACCESS record with in-frame sequences only. Its versions omit some clonotypes, under half of them owing to an unresolved V gene in the studies checked, with the rest unexplained. This sample gives roughly 91,000 clones in total; roughly 90% of them show up just once. 0.7% to 1% of the sample belongs to the ten largest clones.

From a lookup of the germline V gene (reference sequence), CDR1 and CDR2 are LNHDA and SQIVND. V loses 5 bases, J loses 6 bases, and the germline ends lie 23 bases apart. The CDR3, cysteine through phenylalanine, is 17 amino acids long. Of the read, only the CDR3 DNA is kept; its 51 bases are in frame from base 1. Summary of the overall study and its limitations: In the 0.1-3.0 mg/kg groups, partial responders had among the lowest normalized peripheral clonal expansion, particularly in CD8+ T cells. At doses of 0.1 to 3.0 mg/kg, clonal expansion of both CD4+ and CD8+ blood T cells was observed from baseline to week 6. After ivuxolimab, CD8+ T cells had more expanded clones than CD4+ T cells on average. Low levels of normalized T-cell clonal expansion were also shown by some nonresponding patients. Which antigens the clonally expanded peripheral T cells were specific for was not determined.

This TCR was sampled from an adult with an advanced solid tumor such as melanoma, head and neck, liver or kidney cancer. Here the sequenced sample was CD4+ or CD8+ T cells sorted from blood, taken in a trial of the OX40 agonist ivuxolimab. Rearrangement joined TRBV19 to TRBJ2-1; too little of a D gene remains to name it. The sequence in DNA is TGTGCCAGTAGTCCTTCGACCTATCGTACGAGTTTCAATGAGCAGTTCTTC. This is translated as CASSPSTYRTSFNEQFF.